The rows below give T cell receptor beta chains drawn from one sample of a study of identical twins. TCRdb reprocessed the 5' RACE reads with MiXCR, giving one entry per CDR3 protein. The sample shows approximately 690,000 distinct CDR3 sequences, approximately 6.1% of them seen only once. The specimen sequenced was naive T cells sorted from blood. These receptor sequences come from a man younger than 30 in good health. Each CDR3 is given with its conserved first and last residue. D genes are given only for firm matches. The size field is filled for only some rows; it gives once, few, many or a size class.

v_gene	abundance	d_gene	j_gene	CDR3aa	CDR3nt
TRBV12-3/TRBV12-4	many	TRBD2	TRBJ2-1	CASSTPTSGAYNEQFF	TGTGCCAGCAGCACCCCCACTAGCGGAGCATACAATGAGCAGTTCTTC
TRBV7-8	-	TRBD1	TRBJ1-5	CASSTLFRTGESDSNQPQHF	TGTGCCAGCAGCACCTTATTCAGGACAGGGGAGAGTGATAGCAATCAGCCCCAGCATTTT
TRBV12-3/TRBV12-4	few	TRBD1	TRBJ1-2	CASRIGTDYGYTF	TGTGCCAGCCGAATTGGGACAGACTATGGCTACACCTTC
TRBV9	-	TRBD2	TRBJ2-5	CASSVTSGMETQYF	TGTGCCAGCAGCGTGACTAGCGGGATGGAGACCCAGTACTTC
TRBV12-3/TRBV12-4	-	TRBD1	TRBJ1-5	CASSLRNTGDQPQHF	TGTGCCAGCAGTTTACGTAATACAGGGGACCAGCCCCAGCATTTT
TRBV4-2	-	TRBD1	TRBJ2-7	CASSQALQGGQVGYEQYF	TGTGCCAGCAGCCAGGCACTACAAGGTGGACAGGTTGGTTACGAGCAGTACTTC
TRBV12-3/TRBV12-4	many	-	TRBJ1-1	CASSLTDDTEAFF	TGTGCCAGCAGTTTGACGGACGACACTGAAGCTTTCTTT
TRBV29-1	-	-	TRBJ1-2	CSVEFRLDAYGYTF	TGCAGCGTTGAGTTCAGACTGGACGCCTATGGCTACACCTTC
TRBV5-1	many	TRBD2	TRBJ2-2	CASSLSSSGSRAGELFF	TGCGCCAGCAGCCTAAGCTCTAGCGGGAGCCGAGCCGGGGAGCTGTTTTTT
TRBV30	-	-	TRBJ1-1	CAWRPRWLNTEAFF	TGTGCCTGGCGCCCGAGGTGGCTGAACACTGAAGCTTTCTTT
TRBV30	-	-	TRBJ2-7	CAWMGWDGTYEQYF	TGTGCCTGGATGGGTTGGGACGGGACCTACGAGCAGTACTTC
TRBV20-1	few	TRBD2	TRBJ2-1	CSAVTPSGVWNEQFF	TGCAGTGCCGTAACTCCTAGCGGGGTCTGGAATGAGCAGTTCTTC
TRBV3-1	few	TRBD1	TRBJ2-1	CASSQKRGTGGAYRQFF	TGTGCCAGCAGCCAAAAGAGGGGGACAGGGGGCGCGTACAGGCAGTTCTTC
TRBV29-1	many	TRBD1	TRBJ2-7	CSVIGQGHEQYF	TGCAGCGTGATCGGACAGGGCCATGAGCAGTACTTC
TRBV20-1	-	-	TRBJ1-2	CSARDVRVPNYGYTF	TGCAGTGCTAGAGATGTACGGGTCCCTAACTATGGCTACACCTTC
TRBV24-1	-	-	TRBJ2-7	CATSDPTSPYEQYF	TGTGCCACCAGTGACCCGACATCACCCTACGAGCAGTACTTC
TRBV29-1	many	-	TRBJ2-3	CSVVGGPRGSTDTQYF	TGCAGCGTTGTTGGGGGTCCCCGGGGGAGCACAGATACGCAGTATTTT
TRBV11-2	-	TRBD2	TRBJ2-2	CASSLYGGTSGRLGGELFF	TGTGCCAGCAGCTTATACGGGGGCACTAGCGGGAGACTCGGCGGGGAGCTGTTTTTT